These 18 T cell receptor beta chains share one sample of origin, sequenced in a study of shared clonotypes between healthy human individuals. Generated by immunoSEQ multiplex PCR, the TCRdb table keeps only in-frame clones and is missing some. The table includes approximately 2.1 million clones, approximately 93% detected once. Material: naive CD4+ T cells from PBMCs. As to subset: CD45RA+ positively selected. Every receptor here comes from a man between 18 and 35 years old in good health. Some clones in this sample may be carry-over from other donors' samples.

This clone was seen once. The chain carries TRBV5-1 and TRBJ2-1; the match to TRBD2 covers 10 bases. This CDR3 has 15 residues. CDR1 is SGHRS, CDR2 YFSETQ, per germline. The ends lost 0 bases at V and 9 bases at J; junction bases unmatched: 6. The CDR3 loop reads CASSLATSGLGEQFF. In nucleotides, the CDR3 is TGCGCCAGCAGCTTGGCGACTAGCGGGCTCGGTGAGCAGTTCTTC.

The chain recombines TRBV7-7 with TRBJ2-1, with a possible D match to TRBD1 (5 bases). CDR1 is SSHAT, CDR2 FNYEAQ, per germline (reference sequence). This CDR3 spans 17 amino acids. V shed 4 bases and J shed 0 bases, with 16 bases lying between them. This chain's CDR3 is CASSYQQAISSYNEQFF. For the CDR3, the DNA is TGTGCCAGCAGCTACCAACAGGCTATCAGCTCCTACAATGAGCAGTTCTTC.

V and J are TRBV6-1 and TRBJ2-7; 9 bases map to TRBD2. The V segment lost 6 bases and the J segment 3 bases; nucleotides outside the gene matches: 9. Germline V gives CDR1 MNHNS, CDR2 SASEGT. CDR3 length: 15 residues. CDR3 bases: TGTGCCAGCAGCGCTGCTAGCGGGGATTTCTACGAGCAGTACTTC. It codes for CASSAASGDFYEQYF.

This clone was found once. The chain recombines TRBV5-1 with TRBJ2-3; D remains unclear. V was cut by 6 bases and J by 2 bases, with 13 bases left in between. From germline, CDR1 is SGHRS and CDR2 YFSETQ. There are 14 residues in the CDR3. The CDR3 nucleotides read TGCGCCAGCAAGATTCGACCGGACACAGATACGCAGTATTTT. This codes for CASKIRPDTDTQYF.

The chain joins TRBV4-3 to TRBJ2-7; D may correspond to TRBD1 or TRBD2 (5 bases each). In germline, CDR1 is LGHNA, CDR2 YSLEER. CDR3 length: 13 residues. V lost 2 bases and J 3 bases, leaving 8 bases between the germline ends. The CDR3 loop is CASSQWDDYEQYF. Written as DNA, the CDR3 is TGCGCCAGCAGCCAATGGGACGACTACGAGCAGTACTTC.

The genes are TRBV4-1 and TRBJ2-5; D not certain. V was shortened by 1 base and J by 2 bases, with 11 bases between the two germline ends. This CDR3 has 15 residues. CDR1 is MGHRA, CDR2 YSYEKL, per germline. CDR3 amino acids: CASSQVGSRQETQYF. CDR3 DNA sequence: TGCGCCAGCAGCCAAGTAGGGTCTCGACAAGAGACCCAGTACTTC.

The chain joins TRBV2 to TRBJ1-1, with TRBD1 identical over 7 bases. The V gene's germline CDR1 is SNHLY and CDR2 FYNNEI. J gave up 2 bases and V 10 bases, and 7 bases lay outside the gene matches. This CDR3 region has 13 residues. This CDR3 reads CAIQGGRNTEAFF. CDR3 in DNA: TGTGCCATCCAGGGGGGCCGAAACACTGAAGCTTTCTTT.

The chain couples TRBV2 to TRBJ2-7; 11 bases agree with TRBD2. V trimming: 5 bases; J trimming: 0 bases; junction bases outside the gene matches: 0. Germline loops: CDR1 SNHLY, CDR2 FYNNEI. This CDR3 region has 14 residues. This CDR3 is CASSTSGSSYEQYF. CDR3 coding DNA: TGTGCCAGCAGTACTAGCGGGAGCTCCTACGAGCAGTACTTC.

The CDR3 sequence: CASSLAGPTYGYTF. The DNA of the CDR3 is TGTGCCAGCAGTTTAGCGGGACCTACCTATGGCTACACCTTC. The chain is built from TRBV27 and TRBJ1-2; D is perhaps TRBD1 (5 bases). The CDR3 length is 14 residues. Germline CDR1 and CDR2: MNHEY and SMNVEV (reference sequence). The ends were cut back, 2 bases at V and 4 bases at J, with 11 bases in the middle.

The V gene is TRBV4-3, the J gene TRBJ1-6; 10 nucleotides match TRBD1. With 0 bases clipped from V and 10 bases from J, the junction kept 9 bases outside the gene matches. The length of the CDR3 is 17 residues. In germline, CDR1 is LGHNA, CDR2 YSLEER. The chain's CDR3 is CASSQDLGQGERSPLHF. The CDR3 region has the DNA TGCGCCAGCAGCCAAGACCTCGGACAGGGGGAAAGATCACCCCTCCACTTT.

The V and J genes are TRBV5-1 and TRBJ1-1; D is uncertain. This CDR3 is built from 15 residues. V lost 0 bases, J lost 4 bases, and 13 bases lay in between. Germline-derived CDR1 and CDR2 are SGHRS and YFSETQ. For the CDR3, the DNA is TGCGCCAGCAGCTTGGCGGGGATTGGTATCACTGAAGCTTTCTTT. It yields the protein CASSLAGIGITEAFF.

The chain employs TRBV5-4 and TRBJ1-2; 9 nucleotides line up with TRBD1. The J segment lost 6 bases and the V segment lost 4 bases, leaving 7 bases of the junction unmatched. In germline, CDR1 is SGHNT, CDR2 YYREEE (reference sequence). The CDR3 totals 14 residues. The CDR3 is CASSLTGQGNGYTF. In nucleotides, the CDR3 is TGTGCCAGCAGCCTGACAGGACAGGGGAATGGCTACACCTTC.

CDR3 in amino acids: CASSWGRSNQPQHF. The CDR3 DNA reads TGTGCCAGTAGTTGGGGGCGAAGCAATCAGCCCCAGCATTTT. The chain links TRBV19 to TRBJ1-5; possibly TRBD1 for D (6 bases). The germline V gene encodes CDR1 LNHDA and CDR2 SQIVND (reference sequence). Trimming left V 5 bases short and J 1 base short, with 9 bases between. This CDR3 spans 14 amino acids.

The chain uses TRBV10-3 and TRBJ1-1; D perhaps matches TRBD1 (5 bases). The CDR3 contains 16 residues. Between the trimmed V and J ends, which lost 3 bases and 2 bases, there was a span of 16 bases. Germline CDR1 ENHRY, CDR2 SYGVKD. In nucleotides, the CDR3 is TGTGCCATCAGTGACGGTGTAGTAGGGGCTAACACTGAAGCTTTCTTT. As protein: CAISDGVVGANTEAFF.

This chain connects TRBV5-4 to TRBJ2-7; 7 bases are a match to TRBD2. The V and J ends lost 4 bases and 5 bases, in that order; junction bases with no gene match: 9. The length of the CDR3 is 14 residues. Looked up from germline, CDR1 is SGHNT and CDR2 is YYREEE (reference sequence). CDR3 nucleotides: TGTGCCAGCAGCGCGGGGGTCGGGAGAGACGAGCAGTACTTC. Translated, it gives CASSAGVGRDEQYF.

The V and J genes are TRBV28 and TRBJ1-5; D is undetermined. The germline V gene has CDR1 MDHEN and CDR2 SYDVKM. The CDR3 is 13 amino acids. V shed 5 bases and J shed 8 bases, with 13 bases lying between them. The CDR3 nucleotides are TGTGCCAGCAGTAGAACGACGGTTAAGCCCCAGCATTTT. The encoded protein is CASSRTTVKPQHF.

The V gene is TRBV2, the J gene TRBJ2-1; D remains unclear. Germline CDR1 and CDR2: SNHLY and FYNNEI. V dropped 2 bases and J dropped 6 bases, with 2 bases sitting between them. The CDR3 is 11 residues long. The CDR3 DNA follows: TGTGCCAGCAGTGAACTCAATGAGCAGTTCTTC. Residues: CASSELNEQFF.

As to this clone: At one end the junction does not follow the germline gene, possibly because of a read error. DNA for the CDR3: TGTGCCATCAGTCCTCGGACTAGCGGGTCCTACGAGCAGCACTTC. Translating it yields CAISPRTSGSYEQHF. The chain is built from TRBV10-3 and TRBJ2-7, with 11 bases aligning to TRBD2. The germline V gene has CDR1 ENHRY and CDR2 SYGVKD. The CDR3 has 15 amino acids.